This TCR beta chain was sequenced in a study of cytomegalovirus exposure and HLA in healthy donors. A multiplex PCR was run with 60 Vbeta primers and 13 Jbeta primers. The repertoire was sequenced with immunoSEQ multiplex PCR; TCRdb's copy has only in-frame clones and lacks some. The sample lists approximately 160,000 clones, over 80% occurring once. Notes on the study in general: Presence/absence comparisons presumed near-even sequencing depth among donors. A later analysis linked 15,000 to 20,000 TCR beta sequences to HLA alleles at 0.05 false discovery rate.

A word on this clone: Its antigen is as yet unknown.

This CDR3 has 13 residues. With V trimmed by 4 bases and J by 11 bases, 7 bases remained unmatched. CDR1 is SGHRS, CDR2 YFSETQ, per germline. The sequence was collected from a man between 50 and 59 years old in good health and CMV-seropositive. V is TRBV5-1 and J is TRBJ2-5, with 11 bases that match TRBD2. Specimen: PBMCs. The CDR3 sequence is CASSGEGLAEQYF. The CDR3 nucleotides are TGCGCCAGCAGCGGGGAGGGACTAGCGGAGCAGTACTTC.